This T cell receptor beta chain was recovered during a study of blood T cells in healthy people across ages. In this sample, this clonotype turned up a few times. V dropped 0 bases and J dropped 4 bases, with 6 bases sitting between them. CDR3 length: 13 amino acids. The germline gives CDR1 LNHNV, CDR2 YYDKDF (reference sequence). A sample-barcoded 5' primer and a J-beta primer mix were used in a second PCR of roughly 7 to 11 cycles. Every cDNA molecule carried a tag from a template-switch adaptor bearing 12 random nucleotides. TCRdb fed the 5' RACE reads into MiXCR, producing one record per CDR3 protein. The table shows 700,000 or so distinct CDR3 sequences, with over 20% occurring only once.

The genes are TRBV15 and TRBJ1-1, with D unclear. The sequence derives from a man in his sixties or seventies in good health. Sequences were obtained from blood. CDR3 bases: TGTGCCACCAGCAGAGATTTTTTCACTGAAGCTTTCTTT. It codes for CATSRDFFTEAFF.